The next 3 T cell receptor beta chains were all read from a single sample in a study of blood T cell repertoires in COVID-19. Using immunoSEQ multiplex PCR, the repertoire was profiled, and TCRdb retains in-frame clones only, with some absent. Of around 260,000 clones listed, around nine tenths were seen once; the top ten hold approximately 0.94%. Sequenced: peripheral blood. The origin of the receptors is a woman in her thirties or forties who had recovered from COVID-19.

V gene TRBV11-2 combines with J gene TRBJ2-1; D is unclear. The CDR3 runs to 13 residues. Germline CDR1 and CDR2: SGHAT and FQNNGV. The germline V and J ends were trimmed by 3 bases and 4 bases, with 7 bases remaining between them. CDR3: CASSFPGYNEQFF. The CDR3 nucleotides are TGTGCCAGCAGCTTCCCCGGGTACAATGAGCAGTTCTTC.

There are a few counts of this clone. The rearrangement joins TRBV5-8 to TRBJ2-1, with D possibly TRBD2 on 6 matching bases. Germline CDR1 and CDR2: SGHTS and YDEGEE. The CDR3 is 17 amino acids. V dropped 0 bases and J dropped 5 bases, with 18 bases sitting between them. CDR3 amino acids: CASSLAPGLASDNEQFF. The CDR3 region has the DNA TGTGCCAGCAGCTTGGCTCCGGGGCTAGCGTCAGACAATGAGCAGTTCTTC.

V gene TRBV19 combines with J gene TRBJ1-3, with 8 bases identical to TRBD1. Germline V gene lookup returns CDR1 LNHDA and CDR2 SQIVND (reference sequence). V dropped 4 bases and J dropped 2; count of bases not matched to a gene: 10. The CDR3 spans 17 residues. The CDR3 loop is CASSTGTGTGAGNTIYF. CDR3 bases: TGTGCCAGTAGTACCGGGACCGGGACAGGTGCTGGAAACACCATATATTTT.